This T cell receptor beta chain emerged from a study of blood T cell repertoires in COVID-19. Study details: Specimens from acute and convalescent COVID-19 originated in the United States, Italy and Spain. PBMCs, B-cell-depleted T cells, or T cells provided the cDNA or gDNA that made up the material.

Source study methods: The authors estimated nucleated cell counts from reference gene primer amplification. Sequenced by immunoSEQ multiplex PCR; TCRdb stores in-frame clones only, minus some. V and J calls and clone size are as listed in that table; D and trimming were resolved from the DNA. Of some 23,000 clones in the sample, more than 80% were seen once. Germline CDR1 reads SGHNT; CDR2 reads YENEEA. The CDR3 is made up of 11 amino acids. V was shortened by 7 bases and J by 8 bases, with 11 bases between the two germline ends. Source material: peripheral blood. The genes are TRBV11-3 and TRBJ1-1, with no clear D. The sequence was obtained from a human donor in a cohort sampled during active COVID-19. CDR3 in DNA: TGTGCCAGCAATGCCGGAGGGGAAGCTTTCTTT. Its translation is CASNAGGEAFF.